This T cell receptor (beta chain) is from a study of cytotoxic CD8 clonotypes in ibrutinib-treated CLL. The protocol was immunoSEQ multiplex PCR, while the TCRdb copy is restricted to in-frame clones and leaves out a portion. This sample carries about 300,000 clones, about 61% of them seen once, and the ten largest clones take roughly 6.7%. Germline CDR1 reads LGHNA; CDR2 reads YSLEER. The CDR3 totals 16 residues. The V gene end was trimmed by 0 bases and the J gene end by 4 bases; junction bases not matched to a gene: 5. The sample consisted of PBMCs, taken after 36 months of ibrutinib treatment. The gene calls are TRBV4-3 and TRBJ1-2; 10 positions match TRBD1. The clonotype comes from a human donor with chronic lymphocytic leukemia. CDR3 region: CASSQEGTGASYGYTF. As DNA, the CDR3 is TGCGCCAGCAGCCAAGAAGGGACAGGGGCCTCCTATGGCTACACCTTC.